Listed here are 13 T cell receptor beta chains from one sample, sequenced in a study of shared clonotypes between healthy human individuals. Clones were sequenced by immunoSEQ multiplex PCR, and TCRdb holds only the in-frame ones, with some missing. This sample has about 710,000 clones, with 72% found just once. The sequencing sample was made of memory CD4+ T cells sorted from blood. Subset described: CD45RA-negative fraction. The source is a young woman in good health.

The V and J genes are TRBV7-6 and TRBJ2-5, with D perhaps matching TRBD1 (6 bases). Per germline, CDR1 SGHVS and CDR2 FNYEAQ. Trimming stripped 8 bases from V and 5 bases from J, with 15 bases between. The length of the CDR3 is 13 residues. The CDR3 reads CASGWGPKETQYF. CDR3 sequence (DNA): TGTGCCAGCGGTTGGGGGCCGAAGGAGACCCAGTACTTC.

This sequence joins TRBV11-2 and TRBJ2-5; unclear D gene. The V end lost 0 bases, the J end lost 6 bases, and 8 bases lay between the germline ends. CDR1 SGHAT and CDR2 FQNNGV come from the germline V gene. The CDR3 has 13 residues. CDR3 sequence: CASSLDGVQTQYF. The CDR3 DNA reads as TGTGCCAGCAGCTTAGATGGGGTGCAGACCCAGTACTTC.

The DNA of the CDR3 is TGCGCCAGCAGCCAAGCCGGAGAGGGCCGCAGCACAGATACGCAGTATTTT. As protein: CASSQAGEGRSTDTQYF. The V gene is TRBV4-1, the J gene TRBJ2-3; the D gene is possibly TRBD2 (5 bases). V was clipped by 1 base and J by 0 bases, with 14 bases between them. This CDR3 has 17 amino acids. Germline-derived CDR1 and CDR2 are MGHRA and YSYEKL.

The rearrangement uses TRBV19 and TRBJ2-7; 7 bases are a match to TRBD2. The CDR3 contains 17 residues. Germline CDR1 is LNHDA and CDR2 is SQIVND (reference sequence). Trimming cost V 0 bases and J 2 bases; bases outside gene matches: 10. CDR3 in amino acids: CASSIEGVREPPYEQYF. The DNA of the CDR3 is TGTGCCAGTAGTATAGAGGGCGTGCGGGAGCCCCCCTACGAGCAGTACTTC.

This clone came up a few times. The chain has TRBV5-1 and TRBJ2-3; 8 nucleotides line up with TRBD1. The germline V gene encodes CDR1 SGHRS and CDR2 YFSETQ. The CDR3 is 16 amino acids. Losses at the gene ends were 4 bases for V and 2 bases for J; bases not matched to a gene: 9. The CDR3 DNA reads TGCGCCAGCAGCCCACAGGGGGTGCGCGTCACAGATACGCAGTATTTT. Amino acids: CASSPQGVRVTDTQYF.

This sequence joins TRBV5-8 and TRBJ2-3; 12 bases fit TRBD2. CDR1 and CDR2 from the germline V gene are SGHTS and YDEGEE. Trimming removed 0 bases from V and 2 bases from J; junction bases left unmatched: 7. This CDR3 has 18 residues. CDR3 sequence: CASSLGTSGRWYTDTQYF. The DNA for the CDR3 is TGTGCCAGCAGCTTGGGAACTAGCGGGAGGTGGTACACAGATACGCAGTATTTT.

This chain joins TRBV6-5 and TRBJ2-1; D uncertain. Germline V gene sequence: CDR1 MNHEY, CDR2 SVGAGI. V was pared by 6 bases and J by 3 bases, with 6 bases between. This CDR3 has 12 residues. CDR3 amino acids: CASSPRYNEQFF. CDR3 nucleotides: TGTGCCAGCAGCCCCCGCTACAATGAGCAGTTCTTC.

For the CDR3, the DNA is TGTGCCAGTAGTACGGGACTAGCGGTAAATAATGAGCAGTTCTTC. Amino acid sequence: CASSTGLAVNNEQFF. J is TRBJ2-1 and V is TRBV19; 11 bases are shared with TRBD2. This CDR3 has 15 amino acids. The germline V gene encodes CDR1 LNHDA and CDR2 SQIVND (reference sequence). The J segment lost 7 bases and the V segment lost 4 bases, leaving 6 bases of the junction unmatched.

This clone was seen more than once but under ten times. This rearrangement joins TRBV29-1 to TRBJ2-7; possibly TRBD1 for D (6 bases). CDR1 is SQVTM, CDR2 ANQGSEA, per germline. V shed 2 bases and J shed 6 bases, with 17 bases lying between them. The CDR3 has 14 amino acids. The CDR3 DNA follows: TGCAGCGTTGAAATAGGACGGCTCAGGGGCGAGCAGTACTTC. Protein sequence: CSVEIGRLRGEQYF.

With respect to this clone: Additional DNA sequences in this sample encode the identical CDR3. This rearrangement joins TRBV7-9 to TRBJ1-1; TRBD1 might be the D (6 bases). The V gene lost 2 bases and the J gene lost 0 bases, with 10 bases spanning the gap. Germline V gives CDR1 SEHNR, CDR2 FQNEAQ (reference sequence). This CDR3 is 15 amino acids long. The CDR3 nucleotides read TGTGCCAGCAGCTTATCGGACAGCCTGAACACTGAAGCTTTCTTT. Translated, it gives CASSLSDSLNTEAFF. The entire variable domain, with the rest obtained from reference TRBV7-9 and TRBJ1-1, is as follows: DTGVSQNPRHKITKRGQNVTFRCDPISEHNRLYWYRQTLGQGPEFLTYFQNEAQLEKSRLLSDRFSAERPKGSFSTLEIQRTEQGDSAMYLCASSLSDSLNTEAFFGQGTRLTVV.

The chain combines TRBV7-9 with TRBJ2-1, with D perhaps being TRBD1 or TRBD2 (5 bases each). The CDR3 extends over 14 amino acids. Trimming took off 5 bases at V and 8 bases at J, with 16 bases between the two ends. Germline CDR1 and CDR2: SEHNR and FQNEAQ (reference sequence). CDR3 DNA sequence: TGTGCCAGCAGCACCGAGGGGAAGAGGGATGAGCAGTTCTTC. Translation: CASSTEGKRDEQFF.

The rearrangement uses TRBV29-1 and TRBJ2-7; D may be TRBD2 (5 bases). V lost 7 bases and J 1 base, leaving 11 bases between the germline ends. Germline CDR1 SQVTM, CDR2 ANQGSEA. This CDR3 comprises 12 residues. CDR3 sequence reads: CSARTPSYEQYF. The CDR3 nucleotides are TGCAGCGCCCGGACTCCTTCCTACGAGCAGTACTTC.

This sequence joins TRBV19 and TRBJ2-5; 8 bases line up with TRBD2. The CDR3 totals 16 residues. The J segment lost 3 bases and the V segment lost 7 bases, leaving 13 bases of the junction unmatched. Germline CDR1 and CDR2: LNHDA and SQIVND (reference sequence). The CDR3 loop reads CASTSTRGGSKETQYF. The CDR3 DNA reads as TGTGCCAGTACCTCGACCCGGGGGGGGTCAAAAGAGACCCAGTACTTC. The whole variable domain, filled in from reference TRBV19 and TRBJ2-5, reads DGGITQSPKYLFRKEGQNVTLSCEQNLNHDAMYWYRQDPGQGLRLIYYSQIVNDFQKGDIAEGYSVSREKKESFPLTVTSAQKNPTAFYLCASTSTRGGSKETQYFGPGTRLLVL.